The 3 T cell receptor beta chains reported below all come from one sample, sequenced in a study of cytomegalovirus exposure and HLA in healthy donors. PCR employed 60 Vbeta and 13 Jbeta primers. This table comes from immunoSEQ multiplex PCR, and its TCRdb copy is limited to in-frame clones, with some not included. The sample records roughly 120,000 clones, roughly 69% being singletons. The material sequenced was PBMCs. The receptors here all came from a woman between 65 and 79 years old in good health and CMV-seropositive.

This chain joins TRBV7-2 and TRBJ2-7; TRBD2 might be the D (7 bases). CDR3 size: 15 residues. Trimming took 4 bases from V and 4 from J, leaving 17 bases between them. Germline V gives CDR1 SGHTA, CDR2 FQGNSA. The CDR3 bases are TGTGCCAGCAGCTCACCCGGGGGGCCCCGATACGAGCAGTACTTC. Translated, it gives CASSSPGGPRYEQYF.

The rearrangement links TRBV5-6 to TRBJ2-3; D might be TRBD1 (5 bases). Germline values: CDR1 SGHDT, CDR2 YYEEEE. V gave up 2 bases and J gave up 4 bases, with 8 bases separating them. The CDR3 totals 13 residues. CDR3 coding DNA: TGTGCCAGCAGCTTCCAAGGGGCAGATACGCAGTATTTT. Protein product: CASSFQGADTQYF. The variable domain in full, with the rest retrieved from reference TRBV5-6 and TRBJ2-3, is DAGVTQSPTHLIKTRGQQVTLRCSPKSGHDTVSWYQQALGQGPQFIFQYYEEEERQRGNFPDRFSGHQFPNYSSELNVNALLLGDSALYLCASSFQGADTQYFGPGTRLTVL.

This clone appeared a single time. The gene calls are TRBV6-5 and TRBJ2-1; D gene ambiguous. Between the trimmed V and J ends, which lost 2 bases and 6 bases, there was a span of 14 bases. CDR1 is MNHEY, CDR2 SVGAGI, per germline. The CDR3 spans 15 residues. CDR3 protein: CASSYEASPGNEQFF. The CDR3 DNA reads TGTGCCAGCAGTTACGAGGCAAGTCCCGGCAATGAGCAGTTCTTC.